The 8 T cell receptor beta chains below all came from one sample that was sequenced in a study of cytomegalovirus exposure and HLA in healthy donors. Repertoires were generated with immunoSEQ multiplex PCR, while TCRdb's copy carries only in-frame clones and drops some. The data show about 220,000 clones, approximately 90% seen once. Sequenced: PBMCs. These receptors were obtained from a woman aged 18-30 years in good health and CMV-seronegative.

J is TRBJ2-2 and V is TRBV4-2; the D gene is possibly TRBD2 (5 bases). Trimming removed 1 base from V and 4 bases from J, with 13 bases in between. The germline V gene encodes CDR1 LGHNA and CDR2 YNFKEQ. This CDR3 comprises 16 residues. The CDR3 sequence is CASSQGGIASTGELFF. The CDR3 nucleotides are TGTGCCAGCAGCCAAGGAGGTATAGCGAGCACCGGGGAGCTGTTTTTT.

The chain carries TRBV11-2 and TRBJ2-3; 7 bases are shared with TRBD2. CDR1 and CDR2 (germline): SGHAT, FQNNGV. V shed 4 bases, J shed 9 bases, and the junction held 10 bases outside the gene matches. This CDR3 region has 14 residues. CDR3 DNA sequence: TGTGCCAGCAGCTGGAGCATGGGCGGGAGCACGCAGTATTTT. It translates to CASSWSMGGSTQYF.

The chain is built from TRBV5-1 and TRBJ2-1; 14 bases line up with TRBD2. Trimming at V came to 4 bases and at J to 4 bases, leaving 10 bases not matched to a gene. The CDR3 is made up of 18 amino acids. Germline V gives CDR1 SGHRS, CDR2 YFSETQ. The CDR3 nucleotides read TGCGCCAGCAGCCTCGGACTAGCGGGAGGACAAAATTACAATGAGCAGTTCTTC. This sequence encodes CASSLGLAGGQNYNEQFF.

This chain links TRBV10-2 with TRBJ2-3; 9 nucleotides align to TRBD2. The V segment lost 6 bases and the J segment 0 bases; nucleotides outside the gene matches: 7. The CDR3 runs 16 residues. Germline CDR1 is WSHSY and CDR2 is SAAADI. DNA of the CDR3: TGCGCCAGCAGCCCACTAGCGGGTACTAGCACAGATACGCAGTATTTT. It is translated as CASSPLAGTSTDTQYF.

The chain uses TRBV25-1 and TRBJ2-4, with D maybe TRBD1 (6 bases). Germline assignment: CDR1 MGHDK and CDR2 SYGVNS. The CDR3 spans 14 residues. V lost 7 bases, J lost 2 bases, and 12 bases lay in between. CDR3 loop: CASTQGDPKNIQYF. The CDR3 DNA reads TGTGCCAGCACACAGGGAGATCCCAAAAACATTCAGTACTTC. Supplemented by reference TRBV25-1 and TRBJ2-4, the full variable domain reads EADIYQTPRYLVIGTGKKITLECSQTMGHDKMYWYQQDPGMELHLIHYSYGVNSTEKGDLSSESTVSRIRTEHFPLTLESARPSHTSQYLCASTQGDPKNIQYFGAGTRLSVL.

This chain links TRBV29-1 with TRBJ1-2; TRBD1 is a possible D gene (5 bases). The CDR3 runs 16 residues. Germline values: CDR1 SQVTM, CDR2 ANQGSEA. V lost 0 bases and J lost 0, with 14 bases in between. The CDR3 loop reads CSVEDRGELANYGYTF. CDR3 nucleotides: TGCAGCGTTGAAGATCGGGGGGAGTTAGCTAACTATGGCTACACCTTC.

The chain uses TRBV19 and TRBJ1-2; 8 bases agree with TRBD1. The CDR3 consists of 15 residues. Germline CDR1 is LNHDA and CDR2 is SQIVND (reference sequence). The V and J ends lost 9 bases and 5 bases, in that order; junction bases with no gene match: 14. Here the CDR3 reads CASMTGEVSHYGYTF. The CDR3 DNA follows: TGTGCCAGCATGACAGGGGAGGTTAGCCATTATGGCTACACCTTC.

The rearrangement uses TRBV2 and TRBJ2-2; a weak D match, TRBD2 (6 bases). The CDR3 spans 13 residues. V was pared by 8 bases and J by 3 bases, with 10 bases between. Germline assignment: CDR1 SNHLY and CDR2 FYNNEI. The CDR3 sequence: CASWRDYTGELFF. DNA for the CDR3: TGTGCCAGCTGGCGGGATTACACCGGGGAGCTGTTTTTT.